This T cell receptor beta chain was captured in a study of T cells in Graves' hyperthyroidism and ophthalmopathy. This clonotype was counted at least ten times. Trimming took off 6 bases at V and 6 bases at J, with 8 bases between the two ends. The germline CDR1 and CDR2 sequences are SNHLY and FYNNEI. CDR3 length: 12 residues. Regions amplified from RNA transcripts were the TCR beta CDR3 regions. An initial round of RT-PCR targeting the TCR CDR3 relied on the HTBI primer set. MiXCR, applied by TCRdb to the multiplex PCR reads, yields one record per CDR3 protein. The table lists over 500,000 distinct CDR3 sequences, less than 15% of them singletons. The authors obtained PBMCs from around 10 ml of fresh peripheral blood.

The source is a woman aged 40 to 50 with Graves' hyperthyroidism. Specimen: blood. The chain employs TRBV2 and TRBJ1-4; no reliable D call. CDR3 DNA sequence: TGTGCCAGCAGGTCAAACGATGAAAAACTGTTTTTT. This gives the protein CASRSNDEKLFF.